This T cell receptor (beta chain) was recorded in a study of blood T cell repertoires in COVID-19. Clones were sequenced by immunoSEQ multiplex PCR, and TCRdb holds only the in-frame ones, with some missing. The repertoire consists of some 230,000 clones, with approximately 80% occurring once and the leading ten covering under 1.5%. CDR3 length: 15 residues. V lost 0 bases and J 5 bases, leaving 12 bases between the germline ends. The V gene's germline CDR1 is MGHRA and CDR2 YSYEKL. This clone was observed a single time. The material sequenced was PBMCs or T cells enriched from blood (not recorded which). V usage is TRBV4-1 and J usage is TRBJ2-3, with a weak D call TRBD1 (6 bases). The receptor was derived from a woman in her thirties or forties with acute COVID-19. CDR3 in DNA: TGCGCCAGCAGCCAAGAGTACAGGGTGGTAGATACGCAGTATTTT. Protein product: CASSQEYRVVDTQYF.